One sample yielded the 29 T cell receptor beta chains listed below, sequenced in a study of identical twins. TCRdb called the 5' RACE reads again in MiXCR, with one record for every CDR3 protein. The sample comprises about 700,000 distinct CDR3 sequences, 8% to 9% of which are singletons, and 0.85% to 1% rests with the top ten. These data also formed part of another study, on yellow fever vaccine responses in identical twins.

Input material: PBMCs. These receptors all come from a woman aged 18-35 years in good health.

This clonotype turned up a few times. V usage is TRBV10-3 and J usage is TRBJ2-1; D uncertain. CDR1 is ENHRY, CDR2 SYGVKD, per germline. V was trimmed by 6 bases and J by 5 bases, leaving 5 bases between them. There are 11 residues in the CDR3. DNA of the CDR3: TGTGCCATCAGGGGCAACAATGAGCAGTTCTTC. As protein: CAIRGNNEQFF.

Here the CDR3 reads CASSLRGGGAKNIQYF. CDR3 coding DNA: TGTGCCAGCAGCTTACGGGGAGGGGGAGCCAAAAACATTCAGTACTTC. V and J are TRBV7-9 and TRBJ2-4; D might be TRBD2 (7 bases). The CDR3 consists of 16 residues. V lost 2 bases and J lost 0, with 11 bases in between. Germline V CDR1 and CDR2: SEHNR, FQNEAQ (reference sequence).

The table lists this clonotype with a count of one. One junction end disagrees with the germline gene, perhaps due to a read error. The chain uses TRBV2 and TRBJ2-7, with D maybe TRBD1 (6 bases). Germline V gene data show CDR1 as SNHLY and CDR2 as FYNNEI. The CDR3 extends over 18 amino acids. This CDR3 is CTSSLGPDTVRGSYEQYF. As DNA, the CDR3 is TGTACCAGCAGTTTAGGTCCCGATACCGTCAGGGGCTCCTACGAGCAGTACTTC.

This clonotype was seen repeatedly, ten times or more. The CDR3 region is CASSTSGGYNEQFF. Here the CDR3 DNA reads TGTGCCAGCAGCACGTCCGGGGGGTACAATGAGCAGTTCTTC. This chain connects TRBV7-8 to TRBJ2-1; 7 positions agree with TRBD2. The germline V gene has CDR1 SGHVS and CDR2 FQNEAQ. V was clipped by 5 bases and J by 4 bases; unmatched bases: 5. The CDR3 consists of 14 residues. Full variable domain (rest looked up from reference TRBV7-8 and TRBJ2-1): GAGVSQSPRYKVAKRGQDVALRCDPISGHVSLFWYQQALGQGPEFLTYFQNEAQLDKSGLPSDRFFAERPEGSVSTLKIQRTQQEDSAVYLCASSTSGGYNEQFFGPGTRLTVL.

The CDR3 spells CSARDSGVTKNIQYF. DNA for the CDR3: TGCAGTGCTAGAGATTCTGGCGTTACCAAAAACATTCAGTACTTC. J is TRBJ2-4 and V is TRBV20-1; D unresolved. V shed 0 bases and J shed 2 bases, with 11 bases lying between them. Germline loops: CDR1 DFQATT, CDR2 SNEGSKA (reference sequence). CDR3 size: 15 residues.

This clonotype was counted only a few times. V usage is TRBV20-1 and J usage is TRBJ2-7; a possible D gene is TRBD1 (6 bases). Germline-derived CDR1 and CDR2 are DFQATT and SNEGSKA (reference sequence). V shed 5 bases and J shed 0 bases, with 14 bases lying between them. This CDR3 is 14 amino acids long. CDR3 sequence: CSAGRQVYSYEQYF. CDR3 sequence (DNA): TGCAGTGCTGGACGACAGGTCTACTCCTACGAGCAGTACTTC.

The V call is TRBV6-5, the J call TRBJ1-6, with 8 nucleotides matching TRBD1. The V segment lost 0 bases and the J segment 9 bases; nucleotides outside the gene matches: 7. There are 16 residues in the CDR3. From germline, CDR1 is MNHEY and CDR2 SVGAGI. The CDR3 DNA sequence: TGTGCCAGCAGTTACTCCGACAGGGGAGCTTCTTCACCCCTCCACTTT. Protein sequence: CASSYSDRGASSPLHF.

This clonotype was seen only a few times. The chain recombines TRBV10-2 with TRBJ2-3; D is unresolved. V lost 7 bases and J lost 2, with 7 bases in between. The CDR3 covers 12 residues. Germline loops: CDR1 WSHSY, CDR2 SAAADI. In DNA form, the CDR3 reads TGCGCCAGCAAGGTGGACACAGATACGCAGTATTTT. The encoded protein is CASKVDTDTQYF.

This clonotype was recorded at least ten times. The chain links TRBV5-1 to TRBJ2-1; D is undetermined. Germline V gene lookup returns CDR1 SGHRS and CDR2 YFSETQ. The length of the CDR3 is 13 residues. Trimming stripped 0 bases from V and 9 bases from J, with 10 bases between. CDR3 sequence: CASSLDPGSEQFF. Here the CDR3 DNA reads TGCGCCAGCAGCTTGGACCCCGGATCTGAGCAGTTCTTC.

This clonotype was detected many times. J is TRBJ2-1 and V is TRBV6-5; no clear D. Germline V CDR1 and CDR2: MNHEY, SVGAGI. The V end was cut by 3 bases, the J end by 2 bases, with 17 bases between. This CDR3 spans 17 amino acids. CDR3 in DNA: TGTGCCAGCAGTTATTTCCCCCCGTCAGCGACCTACAATGAGCAGTTCTTC. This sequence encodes CASSYFPPSATYNEQFF.

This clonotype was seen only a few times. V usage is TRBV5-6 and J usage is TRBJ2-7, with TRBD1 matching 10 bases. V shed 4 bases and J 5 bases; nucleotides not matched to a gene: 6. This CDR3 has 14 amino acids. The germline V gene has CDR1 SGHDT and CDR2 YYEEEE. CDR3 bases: TGTGCCAGCAGCCTCCGGGACAGGGGAGACGAGCAGTACTTC. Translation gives CASSLRDRGDEQYF.

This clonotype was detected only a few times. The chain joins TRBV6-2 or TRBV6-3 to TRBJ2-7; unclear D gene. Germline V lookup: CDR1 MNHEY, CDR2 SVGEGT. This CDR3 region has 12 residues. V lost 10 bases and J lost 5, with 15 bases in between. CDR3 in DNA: TGTGCCACCCAAGACCTGGTTGACGAGCAGTACTTC. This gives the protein CATQDLVDEQYF.

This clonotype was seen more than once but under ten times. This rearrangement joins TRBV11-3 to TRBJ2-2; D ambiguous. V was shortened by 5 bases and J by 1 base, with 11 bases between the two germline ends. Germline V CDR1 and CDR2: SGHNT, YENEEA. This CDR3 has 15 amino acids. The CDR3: CASSADPMNTGELFF. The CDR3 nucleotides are TGTGCCAGCAGCGCCGACCCGATGAACACCGGGGAGCTGTTTTTT.

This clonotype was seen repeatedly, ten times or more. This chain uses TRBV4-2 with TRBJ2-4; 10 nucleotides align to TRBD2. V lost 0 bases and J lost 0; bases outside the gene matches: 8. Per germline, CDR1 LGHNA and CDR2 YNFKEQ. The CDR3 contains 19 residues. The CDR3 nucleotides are TGTGCCAGCAGCCAAGATAGGACTAGCGGCCAACTAGCCAAAAACATTCAGTACTTC. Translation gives CASSQDRTSGQLAKNIQYF.

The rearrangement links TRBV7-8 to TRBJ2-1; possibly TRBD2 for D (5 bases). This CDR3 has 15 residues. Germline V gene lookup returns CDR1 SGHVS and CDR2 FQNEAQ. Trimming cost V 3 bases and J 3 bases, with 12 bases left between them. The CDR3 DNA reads TGTGCCAGCAGCTTGAGCGGAGCCGGCTACAATGAGCAGTTCTTC. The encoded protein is CASSLSGAGYNEQFF.

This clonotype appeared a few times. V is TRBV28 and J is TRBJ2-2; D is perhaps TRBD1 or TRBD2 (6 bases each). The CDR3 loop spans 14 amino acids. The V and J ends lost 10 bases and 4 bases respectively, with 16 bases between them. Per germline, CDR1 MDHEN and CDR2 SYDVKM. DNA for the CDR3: TGTGCCAACGGGGAGGAGGGGGGCACCGGGGAGCTGTTTTTT. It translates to CANGEEGGTGELFF. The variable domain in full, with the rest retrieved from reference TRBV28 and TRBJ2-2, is DVKVTQSSRYLVKRTGEKVFLECVQDMDHENMFWYRQDPGLGLRLIYFSYDVKMKEKGDIPEGYSVSREKKERFSLILESASTNQTSMYLCANGEEGGTGELFFGEGSRLTVL.

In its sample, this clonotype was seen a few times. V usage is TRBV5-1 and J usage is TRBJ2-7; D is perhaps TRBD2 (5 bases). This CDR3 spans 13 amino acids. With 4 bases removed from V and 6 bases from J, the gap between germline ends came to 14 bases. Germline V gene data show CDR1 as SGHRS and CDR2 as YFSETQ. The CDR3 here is CASSPFQSGEQYF. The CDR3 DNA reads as TGCGCCAGCAGCCCGTTTCAGAGCGGCGAGCAGTACTTC.

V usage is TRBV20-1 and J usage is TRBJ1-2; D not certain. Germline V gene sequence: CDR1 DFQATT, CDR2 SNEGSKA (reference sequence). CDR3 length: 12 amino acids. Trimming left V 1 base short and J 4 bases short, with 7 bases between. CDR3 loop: CSARGVTYGYTF. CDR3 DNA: TGCAGTGCTAGAGGGGTAACCTATGGCTACACCTTC.

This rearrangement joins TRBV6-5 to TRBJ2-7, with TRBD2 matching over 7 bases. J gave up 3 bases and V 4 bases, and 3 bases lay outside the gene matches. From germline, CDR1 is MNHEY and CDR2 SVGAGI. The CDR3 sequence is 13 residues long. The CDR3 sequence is CASSSASGYEQYF. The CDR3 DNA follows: TGTGCCAGCAGTTCCGCTAGCGGCTACGAGCAGTACTTC.

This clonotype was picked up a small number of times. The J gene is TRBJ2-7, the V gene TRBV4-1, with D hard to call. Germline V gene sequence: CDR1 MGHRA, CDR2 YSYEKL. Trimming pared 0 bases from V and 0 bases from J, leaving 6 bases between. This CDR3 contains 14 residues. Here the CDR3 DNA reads TGCGCCAGCAGCCAAGATAAAGACTCCTACGAGCAGTACTTC. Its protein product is CASSQDKDSYEQYF.

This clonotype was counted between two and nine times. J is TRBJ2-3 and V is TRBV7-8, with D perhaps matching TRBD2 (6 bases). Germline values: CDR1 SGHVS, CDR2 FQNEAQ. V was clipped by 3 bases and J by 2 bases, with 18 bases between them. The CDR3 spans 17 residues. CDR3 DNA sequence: TGTGCCAGCAGCTTGAGATCTGGAGGGTTCCACACAGATACGCAGTATTTT. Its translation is CASSLRSGGFHTDTQYF.

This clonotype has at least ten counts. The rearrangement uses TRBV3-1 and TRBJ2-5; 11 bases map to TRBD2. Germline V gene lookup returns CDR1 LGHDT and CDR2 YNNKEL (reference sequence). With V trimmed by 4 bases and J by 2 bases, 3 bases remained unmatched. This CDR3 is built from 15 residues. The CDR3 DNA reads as TGTGCCAGCAGCCCGGGACTAGCGGAACAAGAGACCCAGTACTTC. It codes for CASSPGLAEQETQYF.

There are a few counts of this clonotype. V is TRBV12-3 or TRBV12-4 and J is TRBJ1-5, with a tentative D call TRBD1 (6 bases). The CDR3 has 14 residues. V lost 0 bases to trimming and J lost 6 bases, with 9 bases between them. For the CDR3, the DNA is TGTGCCAGCAGTTTAGCCTCAGGGGTTCAGCCCCAGCATTTT. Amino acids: CASSLASGVQPQHF.

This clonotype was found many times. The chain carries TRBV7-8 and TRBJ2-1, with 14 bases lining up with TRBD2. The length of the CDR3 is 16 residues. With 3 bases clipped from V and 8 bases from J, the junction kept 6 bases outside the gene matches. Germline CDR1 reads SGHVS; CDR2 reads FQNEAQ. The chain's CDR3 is CASSFSGTSGSYEQFF. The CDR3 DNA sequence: TGTGCCAGCAGCTTCTCCGGGACTAGCGGGAGTTATGAGCAGTTCTTC.

The CDR3 nucleotides are TGTGCCACCAGCAGAGGGCGGGGGGCAGTGAAGAATGAGCAGTTCTTC. This encodes CATSRGRGAVKNEQFF. This chain links TRBV15 with TRBJ2-1, with 8 bases matching TRBD2. With 1 base clipped from V and 7 bases from J, the junction kept 9 bases outside the gene matches. Germline lookup yields CDR1 LNHNV and CDR2 YYDKDF (reference sequence). This CDR3 is 16 amino acids long.

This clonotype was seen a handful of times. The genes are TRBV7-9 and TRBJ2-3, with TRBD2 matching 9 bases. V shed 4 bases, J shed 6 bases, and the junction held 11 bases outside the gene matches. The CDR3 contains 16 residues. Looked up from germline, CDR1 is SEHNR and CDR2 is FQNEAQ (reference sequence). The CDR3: CASSSLSGGRQDTQYF. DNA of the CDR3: TGTGCCAGCAGCTCCCTCAGCGGGGGGCGACAGGATACGCAGTATTTT.

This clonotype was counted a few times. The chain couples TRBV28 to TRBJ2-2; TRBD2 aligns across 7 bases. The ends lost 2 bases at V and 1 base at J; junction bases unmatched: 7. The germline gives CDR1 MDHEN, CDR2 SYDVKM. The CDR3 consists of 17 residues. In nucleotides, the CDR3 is TGTGCCAGCAGTTTAACGGTCGGCGGGGGGAACACCGGGGAGCTGTTTTTT. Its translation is CASSLTVGGGNTGELFF.

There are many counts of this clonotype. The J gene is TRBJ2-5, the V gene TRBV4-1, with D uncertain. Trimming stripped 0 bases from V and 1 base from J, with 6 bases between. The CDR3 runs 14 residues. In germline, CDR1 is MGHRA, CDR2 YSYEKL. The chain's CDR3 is CASSQENIQETQYF. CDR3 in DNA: TGCGCCAGCAGCCAAGAGAATATCCAAGAGACCCAGTACTTC.

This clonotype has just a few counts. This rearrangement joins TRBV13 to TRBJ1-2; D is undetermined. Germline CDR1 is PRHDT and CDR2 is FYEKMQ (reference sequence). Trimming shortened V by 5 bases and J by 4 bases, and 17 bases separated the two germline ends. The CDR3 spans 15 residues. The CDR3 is CASSPRGRTLYGYTF. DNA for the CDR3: TGTGCCAGCAGCCCCCGTGGACGGACCCTCTATGGCTACACCTTC.